Below, 21 T cell receptor beta chains from the same sample are listed, as sequenced in a study of shared clonotypes between healthy human individuals. The protocol was immunoSEQ multiplex PCR, while the TCRdb copy is restricted to in-frame clones and leaves out a portion. The data show about 2.4 million clones, roughly 93% seen once. The material sequenced was naive CD4+ T cells from PBMCs. Regarding subset: CD45RA+ positively selected. The receptors were gathered from a man aged 18 to 29 in good health. Some clones in this sample may be carry-over from other donors' samples.

The sample holds one count of this clone. The genes are TRBV4-3 and TRBJ1-5; D gene unclear. This CDR3 has 10 residues. Per the germline V gene, CDR1 is LGHNA and CDR2 is YSLEER. The germline V and J ends were trimmed by 6 bases and 6 bases, with 3 bases remaining between them. The CDR3 sequence: CASRGQPQHF. The CDR3, as DNA: TGCGCCAGCAGGGGTCAGCCCCAGCATTTT.

This clone appeared a few times. The chain joins TRBV30 to TRBJ1-1; D gene ambiguous. V lost 0 bases and J 5 bases, leaving 7 bases between the germline ends. The CDR3 is made up of 12 amino acids. CDR1 GTSNPN and CDR2 SVGIG come from the germline V gene (reference sequence). As DNA, the CDR3 is TGTGCCTGGAGTGTAGACCATACTGAAGCTTTCTTT. It is translated as CAWSVDHTEAFF. Based on the CDR3 plus reference TRBV30 and TRBJ1-1, the full variable domain is SQTIHQWPATLVQPVGSPLSLECTVEGTSNPNLYWYRQAAGRGLQLLFYSVGIGQISSEVPQNLSASRPQDRQFILSSKKLLLSDSGFYLCAWSVDHTEAFFGQGTRLTVV.

This sequence joins TRBV7-3 and TRBJ2-3; 7 positions match TRBD2. V was pared by 1 base and J by 5 bases, with 12 bases of the junction left unmatched. The CDR3 contains 17 residues. Germline V gene sequence: CDR1 SGHTA, CDR2 FQGTGA. The CDR3 nucleotides are TGTGCCAGCAGCTTAATACCCCTGGGCGGGAGTAGAGATACGCAGTATTTT. Encoded protein: CASSLIPLGGSRDTQYF. Based on the CDR3 plus reference TRBV7-3 and TRBJ2-3, the full variable domain is GAGVSQTPSNKVTEKGKYVELRCDPISGHTALYWYRQSLGQGPEFLIYFQGTGAADDSGLPNDRFFAVRPEGSVSTLKIQRTERGDSAVYLCASSLIPLGGSRDTQYFGPGTRLTVL.

The V call is TRBV6-5, the J call TRBJ1-2, with D uncertain. The CDR3 runs 14 residues. With 6 bases removed from V and 4 bases from J, the gap between germline ends came to 15 bases. The V gene's germline CDR1 is MNHEY and CDR2 SVGAGI. As DNA, the CDR3 is TGTGCCAGCAGGGATTCTCGAGGTGGCTATGGCTACACCTTC. It translates to CASRDSRGGYGYTF.

This clone was recorded once. The chain carries TRBV2 and TRBJ1-1, with 7 positions matching TRBD1. This CDR3 spans 15 amino acids. Germline values: CDR1 SNHLY, CDR2 FYNNEI. With V trimmed by 6 bases and J by 2 bases, 9 bases remained unmatched. The DNA of the CDR3 is TGTGCCAGCAGAACCGACAGGGTCGGAAACACTGAAGCTTTCTTT. Translation: CASRTDRVGNTEAFF.

The chain couples TRBV27 to TRBJ2-5, with 9 bases lining up with TRBD2. Germline assignment: CDR1 MNHEY and CDR2 SMNVEV (reference sequence). V shed 8 bases and J 5 bases; nucleotides not matched to a gene: 9. The CDR3 runs to 14 residues. CDR3 DNA sequence: TGTGCCAGCCGCCGACTAGCGGAGCTGGAGACCCAGTACTTC. Amino acid sequence: CASRRLAELETQYF.

This chain uses TRBV11-2 with TRBJ1-6, with 11 bases that match TRBD1. J gave up 10 bases and V 4 bases, and 6 bases lay outside the gene matches. The germline V gene has CDR1 SGHAT and CDR2 FQNNGV. CDR3 length: 15 amino acids. As DNA, the CDR3 is TGTGCCAGCAGCTCTCCGGGACAGGGGGTCTCACCCCTCCACTTT. This translates into CASSSPGQGVSPLHF.

This chain links TRBV27 with TRBJ2-1; 9 positions match TRBD2. J was trimmed by 8 bases and V by 6 bases; bases with no gene match: 11. This CDR3 is 15 amino acids long. CDR1 is MNHEY, CDR2 SMNVEV, per germline (reference sequence). CDR3: CASSDPGTSIHEQFF. DNA of the CDR3: TGTGCCAGCAGCGACCCCGGGACTAGCATACATGAGCAGTTCTTC.

V usage is TRBV6-5 and J usage is TRBJ2-3; the D is unclear. Germline CDR1 reads MNHEY; CDR2 reads SVGAGI. CDR3 length: 14 amino acids. V lost 6 bases and J lost 6, with 16 bases in between. The DNA of the CDR3 is TGTGCCAGCAGCCTATCACATAGCCGGGATACGCAGTATTTT. This translates into CASSLSHSRDTQYF.

The chain employs TRBV10-3 and TRBJ2-2, with 7 bases matching TRBD1. This CDR3 contains 15 residues. Germline assignment: CDR1 ENHRY and CDR2 SYGVKD. After removal of 3 bases from V and 4 bases from J, the junction contained 5 bases not matched to a gene. CDR3 amino acids: CAISEGQVSTGELFF. CDR3 coding DNA: TGTGCCATCAGTGAAGGACAGGTTAGCACCGGGGAGCTGTTTTTT.

The gene calls are TRBV11-2 and TRBJ2-5, with TRBD2 matching over 12 bases. After removal of 1 base from V and 3 bases from J, the junction contained 9 bases not matched to a gene. This CDR3 contains 18 residues. Per germline, CDR1 SGHAT and CDR2 FQNNGV. CDR3 sequence (DNA): TGTGCCAGCAGCTTAGGGGTGACTAGCGGGGGTTCGGAAGAGACCCAGTACTTC. This translates into CASSLGVTSGGSEETQYF. The full variable domain, its missing parts supplied by reference TRBV11-2 and TRBJ2-5, is EAGVAQSPRYKIIEKRQSVAFWCNPISGHATLYWYQQILGQGPKLLIQFQNNGVVDDSQLPKDRFSAERLKGVDSTLKIQPAKLEDSAVYLCASSLGVTSGGSEETQYFGPGTRLLVL.

The V and J genes are TRBV11-3 and TRBJ1-3; 7 bases agree with TRBD1. Losses at the gene ends were 5 bases for V and 0 bases for J; bases not matched to a gene: 7. CDR1 is SGHNT and CDR2 is YENEEA in the germline V gene. This CDR3 contains 16 residues. The CDR3 DNA is TGTGCCAGCAGCCCAGGGGGACAGATCTCTGGAAACACCATATATTTT. Protein: CASSPGGQISGNTIYF.

The rearrangement joins TRBV11-2 to TRBJ1-1; tentatively, D is TRBD1 (5 bases). The V end lost 1 base, the J end lost 4 bases, and 10 bases lay between the germline ends. In germline, CDR1 is SGHAT, CDR2 FQNNGV. This CDR3 spans 14 amino acids. The CDR3 sequence: CASSLARRGTEAFF. CDR3 sequence (DNA): TGTGCCAGCAGCTTAGCAAGAAGGGGCACTGAAGCTTTCTTT.

The rearrangement joins TRBV10-3 to TRBJ1-2, with a possible D match to TRBD1 (6 bases). The CDR3 sequence is 16 residues long. Germline values: CDR1 ENHRY, CDR2 SYGVKD. V lost 2 bases to trimming and J lost 1 base, with 14 bases between them. CDR3 bases: TGTGCCATCAGTGAGACAGGGAGCCCCTATAACTATGGCTACACCTTC. Translated, it gives CAISETGSPYNYGYTF.

V gene TRBV7-3 combines with J gene TRBJ2-3; TRBD1 aligns across 7 bases. The CDR3 runs to 16 residues. Trimming at V came to 6 bases and at J to 0 bases, leaving 9 bases not matched to a gene. Germline CDR1 reads SGHTA; CDR2 reads FQGTGA. The CDR3 DNA reads as TGTGCCAGCAGACGGACAGGCGGACGTAGCACAGATACGCAGTATTTT. It specifies CASRRTGGRSTDTQYF. The full variable domain, rest sourced from reference TRBV7-3 and TRBJ2-3, is GAGVSQTPSNKVTEKGKYVELRCDPISGHTALYWYRQSLGQGPEFLIYFQGTGAADDSGLPNDRFFAVRPEGSVSTLKIQRTERGDSAVYLCASRRTGGRSTDTQYFGPGTRLTVL.

The V gene is TRBV4-1, the J gene TRBJ2-3; D possibly uses TRBD1 or TRBD2 (5 bases each). The germline CDR1 and CDR2 sequences are MGHRA and YSYEKL. The CDR3 has 18 amino acids. Trimming pared 1 base from V and 3 bases from J, leaving 20 bases between. In DNA, the CDR3 is TGCGCCAGCAGCCAAGCGGCTTGGGGAGAGGGGCGGACAGATACGCAGTATTTT. As protein: CASSQAAWGEGRTDTQYF.

This chain joins TRBV29-1 and TRBJ1-1; TRBD1 is a possible D gene (6 bases). CDR3 length equals 13 residues. The V and J ends lost 7 bases and 1 base respectively, with 13 bases between them. CDR1 and CDR2 from the germline V gene are SQVTM and ANQGSEA. CDR3 nucleotides: TGCAGCGGGGTGGGACACCCGAACACTGAAGCTTTCTTT. Its protein product is CSGVGHPNTEAFF.

The rearrangement uses TRBV15 and TRBJ2-7, with D possibly being TRBD1 or TRBD2 (6 bases each). The CDR3 totals 12 residues. CDR1 is LNHNV, CDR2 YYDKDF, per germline (reference sequence). V lost 0 bases and J 11 bases, leaving 11 bases between the germline ends. The CDR3 region has the DNA TGTGCCACCAGCAGAGACGGGGGCGGCGAGTACTTC. This encodes CATSRDGGGEYF.

V usage is TRBV28 and J usage is TRBJ2-2; 7 positions agree with TRBD1. The CDR3 spans 14 residues. The germline CDR1 and CDR2 sequences are MDHEN and SYDVKM. After removal of 6 bases from V and 6 bases from J, the junction contained 7 bases not matched to a gene. CDR3 nucleotide sequence: TGTGCCAGCAGCCCGTACAGGGGTGCCGGGGAGCTGTTTTTT. It translates to CASSPYRGAGELFF. The full variable domain, completed using reference TRBV28 and TRBJ2-2, is DVKVTQSSRYLVKRTGEKVFLECVQDMDHENMFWYRQDPGLGLRLIYFSYDVKMKEKGDIPEGYSVSREKKERFSLILESASTNQTSMYLCASSPYRGAGELFFGEGSRLTVL.

The rearrangement links TRBV4-2 to TRBJ1-1, with no clear D. This CDR3 has 12 amino acids. Germline CDR1 LGHNA, CDR2 YNFKEQ. V lost 0 bases, J lost 6 bases, and 5 bases lay in between. CDR3 sequence reads: CASSQETAEAFF. The DNA of the CDR3 is TGTGCCAGCAGCCAAGAAACCGCTGAAGCTTTCTTT.

On this clone itself: Germline is not matched at one junction end, which may reflect a read error. The chain couples TRBV18 to TRBJ2-2; D may be TRBD2 (5 bases). In germline, CDR1 is KGHSH, CDR2 LQKENI. This CDR3 region has 16 residues. The CDR3 sequence: CASSPASTTNTGELFF. The DNA of the CDR3 is TGTGCCAGCTCACCCGCTTCGACTACGAACACCGGGGAGCTATTTTTT.